The 4 T cell receptor beta chains reported below all come from one sample, sequenced in a study of neurological immune-mediated disorders. TCRdb analysed the 5' RACE reads with MiXCR anew, one entry per CDR3 protein. The table includes fewer than 35,000 distinct CDR3 sequences, 4.6% detected once. Input material: PBMCs. These receptors were obtained from a man younger than 30 in good health.

In this sample, this clonotype is medium-sized. This chain connects TRBV7-2 to TRBJ2-7, with D unresolved. Trimming cost V 1 base and J 2 bases, with 15 bases left between them. CDR1 is SGHTA and CDR2 is FQGNSA in the germline V gene. The CDR3 runs 16 residues. The CDR3 sequence is CASSLVGYSTTYEQYF. The DNA of the CDR3 is TGTGCCAGCAGCTTAGTTGGCTACTCAACTACCTACGAGCAGTACTTC.

This clonotype was counted at least ten times. CDR3 loop: CASSLNGQGPDTQYF. The CDR3 DNA is TGTGCCAGCAGCTTAAATGGACAGGGGCCAGATACGCAGTATTTT. The rearrangement uses TRBV7-2 and TRBJ2-3; 9 positions match TRBD1. This CDR3 is 15 amino acids long. V was pared by 2 bases and J by 4 bases, with 4 bases of the junction left unmatched. CDR1 and CDR2 (germline): SGHTA, FQGNSA.

This clonotype was seen many times. The chain links TRBV5-1 to TRBJ2-1, with 12 bases identical to TRBD1. This CDR3 has 15 amino acids. The germline CDR1 and CDR2 sequences are SGHRS and YFSETQ. V lost 4 bases, J lost 8 bases, and 7 bases stayed unmatched. The CDR3 DNA is TGCGCCAGCAGCACGGGACAGGGGGCGATTCATGAGCAGTTCTTC. This gives the protein CASSTGQGAIHEQFF.

This clonotype was observed at least ten times. The chain uses TRBV7-3 and TRBJ2-1; TRBD2 is a possible D gene (5 bases). Germline lookup yields CDR1 SGHTA and CDR2 FQGTGA. With 5 bases removed from V and 0 bases from J, the gap between germline ends came to 11 bases. The CDR3 consists of 15 residues. In DNA, the CDR3 is TGTGCCAGCAGCCCCCGGAGGAGCTCCTACAATGAGCAGTTCTTC. Translation: CASSPRRSSYNEQFF.